This entry lists 29 T cell receptor beta chains sequenced from one sample in a study of T cell responses to AZD1222 COVID-19 vaccine. Method: immunoSEQ multiplex PCR; TCRdb's copy keeps in-frame clones and lacks some. The sample lists about 100,000 clones, about 83% occurring once. The material sequenced was peripheral blood, taken on day 0 of AZD1222 vaccination. Source of these receptors: an adult in good health.

The V gene is TRBV7-2, the J gene TRBJ2-7, with a weak D call TRBD1 (6 bases). From germline, CDR1 is SGHTA and CDR2 FQGNSA. V was pared by 8 bases and J by 3 bases, with 17 bases between. The CDR3 runs 14 residues. The CDR3 DNA reads as TGTGCCAGCTCGCATAGCAGGGGACGCTACGAGCAGTACTTC. This encodes CASSHSRGRYEQYF.

The V gene is TRBV12-1, the J gene TRBJ2-5; the D segment call TRBD1 is taken from the table without a DNA check. TRBV12-1 is classified as a pseudogene. There are 16 residues in the CDR3. The CDR3 region is CASSSYDRGQQETQYF. DNA of the CDR3: TGTGCCAGCAGCTCCTATGACAGGGGGCAGCAAGAGACCCAGTACTTC.

V usage is TRBV5-1 and J usage is TRBJ1-3; 8 bases fit TRBD1. V was pared by 1 base and J by 3 bases, with 6 bases of the junction left unmatched. The germline CDR1 and CDR2 sequences are SGHRS and YFSETQ. CDR3 size: 16 residues. The CDR3 spells CASSLLSGGGGNTIYF. The CDR3 nucleotides read TGCGCCAGCAGCTTGCTTTCAGGGGGCGGTGGAAACACCATATATTTT.

The V and J genes are TRBV7-9 and TRBJ1-1; D might be TRBD1 (5 bases). Germline V lookup: CDR1 SEHNR, CDR2 FQNEAQ (reference sequence). Trimming took 5 bases from V and 0 from J, leaving 13 bases between them. The CDR3 is 15 amino acids. CDR3 nucleotides: TGTGCCAGCAGCCCCCTACGAGGGGTGAACACTGAAGCTTTCTTT. Encoded protein: CASSPLRGVNTEAFF.

This clone was seen a single time. J is TRBJ2-3 and V is TRBV20-1, with TRBD2 matching 10 bases. Unmatched junction bases numbered 7, after V lost 3 bases and J lost 4 bases. The CDR3 totals 15 residues. Germline lookup yields CDR1 DFQATT and CDR2 SNEGSKA (reference sequence). This CDR3 is CSASVQRGGPDTQYF. The CDR3 DNA follows: TGCAGTGCTAGTGTCCAGCGGGGGGGCCCAGATACGCAGTATTTT.

CDR3 residues: CASSLRTGLEAFF. The CDR3 DNA reads as TGTGCCAGCAGCCTCCGGACAGGGCTAGAAGCTTTCTTT. The chain is built from TRBV28 and TRBJ1-1, with 8 bases lining up with TRBD1. The CDR3 sequence is 13 residues long. The V segment lost 6 bases and the J segment 8 bases; nucleotides outside the gene matches: 8. Germline-derived CDR1 and CDR2 are MDHEN and SYDVKM.

The J gene is TRBJ1-6, the V gene TRBV7-9; D call uncertain. Per the germline V gene, CDR1 is SEHNR and CDR2 is FQNEAQ (reference sequence). V gave up 5 bases and J gave up 14 bases, with 22 bases separating them. The length of the CDR3 is 15 residues. CDR3 coding DNA: TGTGCCAGCAGCCTCGGAGGGAGCGATGTGTCCTCCCTCCACTTT. As protein: CASSLGGSDVSSLHF.

The chain carries TRBV11-3 and TRBJ2-1; 7 bases fit TRBD2. Per germline, CDR1 SGHNT and CDR2 YENEEA. With 1 base clipped from V and 6 bases from J, the junction kept 9 bases outside the gene matches. The CDR3 has 16 residues. CDR3 region: CASSLGGGRASNEQFF. The DNA of the CDR3 is TGTGCCAGCAGCTTAGGAGGTGGGAGGGCCTCCAATGAGCAGTTCTTC.

The V call is TRBV4-3, the J call TRBJ2-1, with 14 bases identical to TRBD2. The germline V gene has CDR1 LGHNA and CDR2 YSLEER. This CDR3 has 15 amino acids. V gave up 6 bases and J gave up 8 bases; unmatched junction bases: 6. CDR3: CASRKGLAGVDEQFF. DNA for the CDR3: TGCGCCAGCAGAAAGGGACTAGCGGGAGTCGATGAGCAGTTCTTC.

The chain uses TRBV6-1 and TRBJ2-5; TRBD1 aligns across 9 bases. CDR3 size: 14 residues. CDR1 and CDR2 (germline): MNHNS, SASEGT. V gave up 5 bases and J gave up 4 bases; unmatched junction bases: 5. CDR3 nucleotides: TGTGCCAGCAGTTTGGGACAGGGAATAGAGACCCAGTACTTC. This gives the protein CASSLGQGIETQYF.

J is TRBJ1-3 and V is TRBV18, with 10 bases matching TRBD1. Losses at the gene ends were 3 bases for V and 3 bases for J; bases not matched to a gene: 2. Germline V gene lookup returns CDR1 KGHSH and CDR2 LQKENI. The CDR3 loop spans 15 amino acids. The CDR3 is CASSPGTGVGNTIYF. CDR3 sequence (DNA): TGTGCCAGCTCACCCGGGACAGGGGTTGGAAACACCATATATTTT.

The chain links TRBV7-9 to TRBJ2-1; 10 bases align to TRBD2. Germline V gene lookup returns CDR1 SEHNR and CDR2 FQNEAQ (reference sequence). CDR3 length: 14 amino acids. V dropped 1 base and J dropped 10; count of bases not matched to a gene: 4. CDR3 region: CASSLELAGREQFF. The CDR3 coding sequence is TGTGCCAGCAGCTTAGAACTAGCGGGACGCGAGCAGTTCTTC.

The V and J genes are TRBV7-9 and TRBJ1-2; D is uncertain. This CDR3 has 14 amino acids. Germline V lookup: CDR1 SEHNR, CDR2 FQNEAQ (reference sequence). Trimming stripped 4 bases from V and 8 bases from J, with 17 bases between. CDR3 nucleotide sequence: TGTGCCAGCAGCTCCTCGGTCTTGTGGTACGGCTACACCTTC. Translating gives CASSSSVLWYGYTF.

The chain combines TRBV5-1 with TRBJ2-7; 8 nucleotides line up with TRBD1. The V and J ends lost 0 bases and 2 bases, in that order; junction bases with no gene match: 4. CDR1 is SGHRS, CDR2 YFSETQ, per germline. The CDR3 is 15 residues long. The CDR3 protein is CASSLGQGATYEQYF. The CDR3 coding sequence is TGCGCCAGCAGCTTGGGTCAGGGGGCTACCTACGAGCAGTACTTC.

The chain employs TRBV5-4 and TRBJ2-7; TRBD1 matches at 12 bases. The CDR3 length is 14 residues. The V gene end was trimmed by 4 bases and the J gene end by 6 bases; junction bases not matched to a gene: 5. The germline V gene encodes CDR1 SGHNT and CDR2 YYREEE (reference sequence). CDR3 amino acids: CASSSRDRGLEQYF. CDR3 bases: TGTGCCAGCAGCAGCCGGGACAGGGGGCTCGAGCAGTACTTC.

V is TRBV5-1 and J is TRBJ2-3, with TRBD2 identical over 13 bases. Germline V gene lookup returns CDR1 SGHRS and CDR2 YFSETQ. J lost 2 bases, V lost 3 bases, and 3 bases had no gene match. The CDR3 totals 16 residues. CDR3 region: CASSWTSGGDTDTQYF. The DNA for the CDR3 is TGCGCCAGCAGCTGGACTAGCGGGGGAGACACAGATACGCAGTATTTT.

V and J are TRBV3-1 (or the pseudogene TRBV3-2) and TRBJ1-1, with D hard to call. Per germline, CDR1 LGHDT and CDR2 YNNKEL (reference sequence). Trimming took 6 bases from V and 0 from J, leaving 5 bases between them. The CDR3 spans 12 residues. The CDR3 region is CASRNMNTEAFF. CDR3 coding DNA: TGTGCCAGCAGGAACATGAACACTGAAGCTTTCTTT.

V usage is TRBV29-1 and J usage is TRBJ2-7; 7 bases map to TRBD1. V trimming: 4 bases; J trimming: 0 bases; junction bases outside the gene matches: 3. This CDR3 has 13 residues. Germline lookup yields CDR1 SQVTM and CDR2 ANQGSEA. The CDR3 loop is CSVVGQNSYEQYF. In nucleotides, the CDR3 is TGCAGCGTTGTGGGACAGAACTCCTACGAGCAGTACTTC.

This sequence joins TRBV7-9 and TRBJ1-1; D is unclear. This CDR3 is built from 13 residues. The germline V gene has CDR1 SEHNR and CDR2 FQNEAQ (reference sequence). Trimming cost V 5 bases and J 0 bases, with 7 bases left between them. As DNA, the CDR3 is TGTGCCAGCAGCCCATTTTTGAACACTGAAGCTTTCTTT. This sequence encodes CASSPFLNTEAFF.

The chain recombines TRBV6-5 with TRBJ1-2, with D maybe TRBD1 (6 bases). The CDR3 contains 12 residues. Germline assignment: CDR1 MNHEY and CDR2 SVGAGI. V lost 10 bases and J lost 4, with 13 bases in between. CDR3 nucleotide sequence: TGTGCCACGGCGACAGGAGCCTATGGCTACACCTTC. This codes for CATATGAYGYTF.

The chain combines TRBV28 with TRBJ2-7, with 11 bases matching TRBD1. The CDR3 contains 17 residues. Trimming took 2 bases from V and 2 from J; bases not matched to a gene: 8. Germline assignment: CDR1 MDHEN and CDR2 SYDVKM. CDR3 region: CASSLDLGTGGTYEQYF. The CDR3 nucleotides are TGTGCCAGCAGTTTAGATCTCGGGACAGGGGGGACCTACGAGCAGTACTTC.

This chain links TRBV10-1 with TRBJ2-7, with no clear D. Germline V CDR1 and CDR2: WNHNN, SYGVQD (reference sequence). The V end lost 2 bases, the J end lost 3 bases, and 8 bases lay between the germline ends. This CDR3 has 13 residues. The CDR3, as DNA: TGCGCCAGCAGTGAGGCTATCCGCTACGAGCAGTACTTC. This encodes CASSEAIRYEQYF.

This sequence joins TRBV19 and TRBJ1-2, with D unresolved. The germline V and J ends were trimmed by 2 bases and 3 bases, with 10 bases remaining between them. Germline V gene data show CDR1 as LNHDA and CDR2 as SQIVND (reference sequence). CDR3 size: 14 residues. CDR3 sequence: CASSIRNRDYGYTF. For the CDR3, the DNA is TGTGCCAGTAGTATACGGAACAGAGACTATGGCTACACCTTC.

The rearrangement uses TRBV3-1 (or the pseudogene TRBV3-2) and TRBJ2-2; TRBD2 agrees at 10 bases. In germline, CDR1 is LGHDT, CDR2 YNNKEL (reference sequence). V lost 2 bases to trimming and J lost 4 bases; unmatched junction nucleotides: 4. There are 16 residues in the CDR3. CDR3 protein: CASSQRTSGPTGELFF. DNA of the CDR3: TGTGCCAGCAGCCAACGGACTAGCGGACCCACCGGGGAGCTGTTTTTT.

V usage is TRBV6-1 and J usage is TRBJ1-2; D unclear. CDR3 length: 13 amino acids. Per germline, CDR1 MNHNS and CDR2 SASEGT. Trimming stripped 4 bases from V and 3 bases from J, with 9 bases between. This chain's CDR3 is CASSAAGDYGYTF. The CDR3 DNA reads as TGTGCCAGCAGTGCAGCCGGAGACTATGGCTACACCTTC.

The rearrangement uses TRBV30 and TRBJ1-1; D may be TRBD1 (5 bases). The V end was cut by 4 bases, the J end by 2 bases, with 11 bases between. Germline loops: CDR1 GTSNPN, CDR2 SVGIG (reference sequence). The CDR3 length is 13 residues. The CDR3 DNA sequence: TGTGCCTGGATGCGAGGGGTTAACACTGAAGCTTTCTTT. This codes for CAWMRGVNTEAFF.

This clone was counted a few times. The V and J genes are TRBV29-1 and TRBJ2-6; D gene uncertain. Germline assignment: CDR1 SQVTM and CDR2 ANQGSEA. The germline V and J ends were trimmed by 5 bases and 0 bases, with 17 bases remaining between them. The CDR3 loop spans 17 amino acids. This CDR3 reads CSVQDGMTPSGANVLTF. In DNA form, the CDR3 reads TGCAGCGTTCAGGACGGTATGACCCCCTCTGGGGCCAACGTCCTGACTTTC.

This chain's CDR3 is CASSQVARLEETQYF. The CDR3 DNA reads TGTGCCAGCAGCCAAGTCGCGCGACTAGAAGAGACCCAGTACTTC. The chain combines TRBV3-1 (or the pseudogene TRBV3-2) with TRBJ2-5, with a tentative D call TRBD2 (6 bases). Germline V gene data show CDR1 as LGHDT and CDR2 as YNNKEL (reference sequence). V dropped 1 base and J dropped 3 bases, with 12 bases sitting between them. CDR3 size: 15 residues.

This clone was detected only a few times. The chain has TRBV5-1 and TRBJ1-1; D perhaps matches TRBD1 (6 bases). Germline values: CDR1 SGHRS, CDR2 YFSETQ. V was trimmed by 4 bases and J by 1 base, leaving 11 bases between them. The CDR3 loop spans 14 amino acids. The CDR3 DNA sequence: TGCGCCAGCAGCGAGGGACATCAGAACACTGAAGCTTTCTTT. Translating it yields CASSEGHQNTEAFF.